This T cell receptor beta chain came from a study of CD8+ T cells in alopecia areata. Following extraction, RNA underwent reverse transcription to cDNA, which served as the sequencing template. Generated by immunoSEQ multiplex PCR, the TCRdb table keeps only in-frame clones and is missing some. The sample lists approximately 180,000 clones; about 53% were seen once. Treatment here: oral pan-JAK inhibitor, 5-10 mg twice daily. This CDR3 has 14 residues. Germline CDR1 MNHEY, CDR2 SVGAGI. Trimming shortened V by 7 bases and J by 2 bases, and 14 bases separated the two germline ends. The clonotype comes from a human donor with alopecia areata. This rearrangement joins TRBV6-5 to TRBJ1-1; the D is unclear. Material: CD8+ T cells sorted from blood, obtained at week 24, from a patient treated with tofacitinib. DNA for the CDR3: TGTGCCAGCACTTGGACGGAAGGAAACACTGAAGCTTTCTTT. Translating it yields CASTWTEGNTEAFF.